The following is a T cell receptor beta chain sequence with its context. Its recognized antigen is unknown. One base away there is no much larger clone; base qualities are not given. This sample stems from a study of human thymus T cells (dated by TCRdb to 2018 to 2021). A note on the overall study: The study characterized TCR alpha and beta repertoires from under 10 infant thymus samples and a few related peripheral blood samples. The cohort included over five male and a couple of female infants, with donor ages spanning 7 to 244 days.

The thymus tissue came from surgical resects taken out during corrective cardiac surgery. Immunologically healthy infants undergoing open corrective cardiac surgery for congenital heart defects in Finland were used as donors. After being mechanically released from the tissue, thymocytes were kept at -70 degrees C in pellets of 10-30 million cells. Genomic DNA was extracted from frozen cell pellets with a QIAsymphony instrument. CDR1 LNHNV and CDR2 YYDKDF are derived from the germline V gene (reference sequence). From the cysteine up to the phenylalanine, the CDR3 has a length of 15 residues. The sequence is cut down to CDR3 DNA, 45 bases in frame from base 1. Relative to germline, V is missing 5 bases and J is missing 5 bases, with 6 bases of the junction outside any gene match. What the work shows at the level of the full study, not this receptor alone: On average, thymus samples gave 750,000 to 1,000,000 unique TCRB clonotypes, whereas blood samples gave around 80,000. Both the thymic and the peripheral blood repertoires appeared to show biased V and J gene segment usage. Highly overlapping thymic TCR repertoires among unrelated individuals were reported in the related research.

The immunoSEQ multiplex PCR assay was used to amplify the TCRB and TCRAD loci from a standardized amount of quality-controlled genomic DNA. The amplicons spanned the V(D)J region and were long enough to cover the CDR3 and allow V and J genes to be identified. The amplicons were sequenced on an Illumina platform via the commercial immunoSEQ service. As for how the authors treated the data: Primer bias and sequencing errors were corrected as previously described, and TCRAD and TCRB were defined on the basis of the IMGT database. immunoSEQ Analyzer 3.0 and VDJTools were used for repertoire analysis, which covered basic statistics, V/J segment usage, diversity estimates, rarefaction and pairwise overlap. Chao1, ChaoE, Efron-Thisted, Shannon and inverse Simpson indices were used to estimate diversity, which was also estimated on datasets down-sampled to the smallest sample. Repertoire overlap was assessed by strict matching of CDR3 nucleotide sequence, V gene and J gene, and clustering was done by Jaccard-based multidimensional scaling. TCRdb re-hosts the immuneACCESS table, in-frame sequences only. Its copies lack some clones; in the studies checked, an unresolved V gene accounts for under half of them, and the cause for the rest is not known. V, J and clone size are taken as reported in that table, and D and trimming were inferred from the DNA itself. This sample is represented by around 120,000 clones; around 94% of them were singletons. In total, the top ten clones hold around 0.022% of the sample.

This sequence was found in a boy under two years old with a congenital heart defect but otherwise immunologically healthy. The sample comprised thymus tissue. Rearrangement joined TRBV15 to TRBJ2-5, and 12 junction bases match TRBD1. The nucleotide sequence is TGTGCCACCAGCCGGGACAGGGGGCCTTGGGAGACCCAGTACTTC. It specifies CATSRDRGPWETQYF.